These T cell receptor beta chains were read from a single sample in a study of blood T cells in healthy people across ages. Each CDR3 protein gets one entry after TCRdb re-called the 5' RACE reads with MiXCR. The data contain around 990,000 distinct CDR3 sequences, approximately 25% of them singletons. In addition, the sample was reused for a study of T cells of mothers and their children.

Sequencing was carried out using blood. Receptors originate from a girl aged 2-10 years in good health. Both conserved end residues are part of each CDR3. The D gene is left open where the match is weak. Expanded clones are given a class, and other clones once, few, many or no size at all.

TRBJ2-1 NA TRBV29-1 TRBD2 TGCAGCGTTGAGGGTTCGGGACTAGCGGGAGCTTGGTCCTACAATGAGCAGTTCTTC CSVEGSGLAGAWSYNEQFF
TRBJ2-5 NA TRBV5-1 NA TGCGCCCAAGGCTACAGCGATCAAGAGACCCAGTACTTC CAQGYSDQETQYF
TRBJ2-6 NA TRBV20-1 TRBD2 TGCAGTGCTAGATCCCGGACTAGCGGAGACTCTGGGGCCAACGTCCTGACTTTC CSARSRTSGDSGANVLTF
TRBJ1-1 few TRBV7-9 NA TGTGCCAGCAGCTCACCTGGGGGGATTGAAGCTTTCTTT CASSSPGGIEAFF
TRBJ1-2 few TRBV6-6 TRBD1 TGTGCCAGCAGTCAGGGGGGGACAGGGAGGTCCTATGGCTACACCTTC CASSQGGTGRSYGYTF
TRBJ1-2 many TRBV20-1 NA TGCAGTGCTAGAGAGTCCGGGGCCCTCTATGGCTACACCTTC CSARESGALYGYTF
TRBJ2-7 NA TRBV5-1 NA TGCGCCAGCAGCCTGATGGGCTCCTACGAGCAGTACTTC CASSLMGSYEQYF
TRBJ2-4 NA TRBV12-5 NA TGTGCTAGTGGTTCAGGGGGGCTGAACATTCAGTACTTC CASGSGGLNIQYF
TRBJ1-4 many TRBV4-3 TRBD1 TGCGCCAGCAGCCAAGAAGGCCAGGGGGTTGAAAAACTGTTTTTT CASSQEGQGVEKLFF
TRBJ1-5 NA TRBV27 NA TGTGCCAGCAACCCGGGTCCCCTAAGCAATCAGCCCCAGCATTTT CASNPGPLSNQPQHF
TRBJ2-1 NA TRBV29-1 TRBD2 TGCAGCGTTGTTTGGTGGGAGGGCCCGGATGAGCAGTTCTTC CSVVWWEGPDEQFF
TRBJ1-2 NA TRBV6-5 NA TGTGCCAGCAGTTACTCGACCCTAGGCGGTGGCTACACCTTC CASSYSTLGGGYTF
TRBJ2-7 few TRBV6-1 TRBD1 TGTGCCAGCAGGACCGGGACAGGGACATCCTACGAGCAGTACTTC CASRTGTGTSYEQYF
TRBJ2-3 NA TRBV12-3/TRBV12-4 TRBD1 TGTGCCAGCAGTTTAGGTCCTCTCGACAGGGTCGCAGATGCGCAGTATTTT CASSLGPLDRVADAQYF
TRBJ1-2 NA TRBV5-5 NA TGTGCCAGCAGTCATCCTCGCGTTAGGGGGTTCTACGATTATGGCTACACCTTC CASSHPRVRGFYDYGYTF
TRBJ2-5 few TRBV6-2/TRBV6-3 NA TGTGCCAGCAGTTACACCGCGGGACAGCAAGAGACCCAGTACTTC CASSYTAGQQETQYF
TRBJ2-1 NA TRBV4-3 TRBD2 TGCGCCAGCAGCCAAGTCTCTAGCGGGGCATACAATGAGCAGTTCTTC CASSQVSSGAYNEQFF
TRBJ1-5 NA TRBV12-3/TRBV12-4 NA TGTGCCAGCAGTAGTGACAGTTACAATCAGCCCCAGCATTTT CASSSDSYNQPQHF
TRBJ2-2 NA TRBV5-1 NA TGCGCCAGCAGCTTGGCTACAGGGACCACCGGGGAGCTGTTTTTT CASSLATGTTGELFF
TRBJ2-6 NA TRBV6-2/TRBV6-3 NA TGTGCCACAACTAGACCCGGGGCCAACGTCCTGACTTTC CATTRPGANVLTF
TRBJ2-1 few TRBV5-1 NA TGCGCCAGCAGCCCCGACGGTACCTACAATGAGCAGTTCTTC CASSPDGTYNEQFF
TRBJ2-1 NA TRBV5-6 TRBD2 TGTGCCAGCAGCTTGGATAGCGGGGGGGCCACCTACAATGAGCAGTCCTTC CASSLDSGGATYNEQSF
TRBJ2-7 few TRBV6-5 TRBD1 TGTGCCAGCAGTTTCCCGCCGGGACAGGGGTCGGCCTACGAGCAGTACTTC CASSFPPGQGSAYEQYF